The text below deals with one T cell receptor beta chain. These data come from a study of T cell changes during pregnancy in multiple sclerosis. This CDR3 has 12 amino acids. Trimming stripped 5 bases from V and 8 bases from J, with 7 bases between. Germline V gene lookup returns CDR1 MNHNS and CDR2 SASEGT. The table came from immunoSEQ multiplex PCR; TCRdb's copy has only in-frame clones and leaves some out. The sample records 100,000 to 150,000 clones, roughly 92% being singletons. The source is a female donor with multiple sclerosis, enrolled in a pregnancy study. This chain joins TRBV6-1 and TRBJ1-6, with D uncertain. Material: peripheral blood, obtained before pregnancy. CDR3 sequence (DNA): TGTGCCAGCAGTCTACGAGATTCACCCCTCCACTTT. This encodes CASSLRDSPLHF.